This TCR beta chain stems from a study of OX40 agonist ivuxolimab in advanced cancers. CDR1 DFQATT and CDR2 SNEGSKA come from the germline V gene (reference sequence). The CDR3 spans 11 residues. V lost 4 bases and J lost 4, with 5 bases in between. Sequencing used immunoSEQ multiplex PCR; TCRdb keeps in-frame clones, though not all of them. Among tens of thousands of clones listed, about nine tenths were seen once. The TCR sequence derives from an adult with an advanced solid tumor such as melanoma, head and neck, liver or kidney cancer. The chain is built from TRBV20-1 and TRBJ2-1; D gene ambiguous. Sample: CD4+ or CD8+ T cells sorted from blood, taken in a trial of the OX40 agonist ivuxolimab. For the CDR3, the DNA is TGCAGTGCTAACCATTACAATGAGCAGTTCTTC. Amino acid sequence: CSANHYNEQFF.